Listed here are 25 T cell receptor beta chains from one sample, sequenced in a study of blood T cell repertoires in COVID-19. TCRdb's copy holds only in-frame clones and misses some; the assay was immunoSEQ multiplex PCR. The sample lists some 89,000 clones; 90% were seen once. Material for sequencing was peripheral blood. These receptors all come from a man aged 55 to 70 with acute or convalescent COVID-19.

The chain is built from TRBV7-2 and TRBJ2-3, with D tentatively TRBD2 (7 bases). This CDR3 region has 14 residues. With 1 base removed from V and 4 bases from J, the gap between germline ends came to 9 bases. Germline CDR1 and CDR2: SGHTA and FQGNSA. The CDR3 sequence is CASSLGGGPDTQYF. The DNA of the CDR3 is TGTGCCAGCAGCTTAGGGGGGGGCCCAGATACGCAGTATTTT.

The rearrangement links TRBV2 to TRBJ1-1; D is perhaps TRBD1 (6 bases). CDR1 and CDR2 (germline): SNHLY, FYNNEI. The CDR3 runs to 12 residues. V gave up 6 bases and J gave up 11 bases, with 16 bases separating them. CDR3 region: CASSTTGQGAFF. CDR3 nucleotide sequence: TGTGCCAGCAGCACGACAGGCCAGGGGGCTTTCTTT.

This chain uses TRBV24-1 with TRBJ2-1; TRBD1 might be the D (6 bases). Trimming cost V 3 bases and J 0 bases, with 11 bases left between them. The V gene's germline CDR1 is KGHDR and CDR2 SFDVKD. The CDR3 spans 16 residues. The CDR3 here is CATSDADRSSYNEQFF. The CDR3 DNA sequence: TGTGCCACCAGTGATGCGGACAGAAGCTCCTACAATGAGCAGTTCTTC.

V and J are TRBV5-6 and TRBJ1-3; D is uncertain. Trimming stripped 3 bases from V and 6 bases from J, with 4 bases between. The length of the CDR3 is 11 residues. The germline V gene has CDR1 SGHDT and CDR2 YYEEEE. DNA of the CDR3: TGTGCCAGCAGCTCACTAAACACCATATATTTT. Translation gives CASSSLNTIYF.

V gene TRBV6-5 combines with J gene TRBJ1-4; the match to TRBD1 covers 8 bases. CDR1 and CDR2 (germline): MNHEY, SVGAGI. The CDR3 consists of 15 residues. The ends lost 6 bases at V and 3 bases at J; junction bases unmatched: 6. The DNA for the CDR3 is TGTGCCAGCAGCGTGGGGGGACAGGCTAATGAAAAACTGTTTTTT. Its translation: CASSVGGQANEKLFF.

The chain joins TRBV19 to TRBJ1-5; possibly TRBD1 for D (6 bases). The CDR3 has 17 amino acids. The ends were cut back, 3 bases at V and 0 bases at J, with 15 bases in the middle. CDR1 and CDR2 from the germline V gene are LNHDA and SQIVND (reference sequence). DNA for the CDR3: TGTGCCAGTAGTATGGGCCGGGGGGCCTATAGCAATCAGCCCCAGCATTTT. Translation: CASSMGRGAYSNQPQHF.

V and J are TRBV6-5 and TRBJ2-5, with 8 nucleotides matching TRBD1. V gave up 10 bases and J gave up 6 bases; unmatched junction bases: 16. The CDR3 is 15 amino acids. Germline CDR1 reads MNHEY; CDR2 reads SVGAGI. DNA of the CDR3: TGTGCCATTTCCCAACGCAGGGGGCTTGGGAAGACCCAGTACTTC. Translation gives CAISQRRGLGKTQYF.

This clone was found a few times. The genes are TRBV5-5 and TRBJ1-2; a weak D match, TRBD1 (6 bases). Per the germline V gene, CDR1 is SGHKS and CDR2 is YYEKEE (reference sequence). This CDR3 is built from 14 residues. V was clipped by 5 bases and J by 1 base, with 12 bases between them. In DNA form, the CDR3 reads TGTGCCAGCAGACTAGGACAGCTTAACTATGGCTACACCTTC. Protein product: CASRLGQLNYGYTF. Complete variable domain (other parts from reference TRBV5-5 and TRBJ1-2): DAGVTQSPTHLIKTRGQQVTLRCSPISGHKSVSWYQQVLGQGPQFIFQYYEKEERGRGNFPDRFSARQFPNYSSELNVNALLLGDSALYLCASRLGQLNYGYTFGSGTRLTVV.

This sequence joins TRBV6-4 and TRBJ2-1; TRBD2 matches at 7 bases. Trimming cost V 3 bases and J 9 bases; bases outside gene matches: 8. Per germline, CDR1 MRHNA and CDR2 SNTAGT. CDR3 size: 14 residues. DNA for the CDR3: TGTGCCAGCAGTGAAGTCGCGGCGGGGGTTGAGCAGTTCTTC. Its translation: CASSEVAAGVEQFF.

The rearrangement uses TRBV4-2 and TRBJ2-7, with D maybe TRBD1 (5 bases). Per germline, CDR1 LGHNA and CDR2 YNFKEQ. Trimming shortened V by 4 bases and J by 3 bases, and 16 bases separated the two germline ends. The CDR3 spans 15 residues. The CDR3 nucleotides are TGTGCCAGCAGCCTACGAACAGGAAACGACTACGAGCAGTACTTC. This translates into CASSLRTGNDYEQYF.

The rearrangement links TRBV4-2 to TRBJ1-2; D might be TRBD1 (5 bases). Germline CDR1 is LGHNA and CDR2 is YNFKEQ. Trimming shortened V by 1 base and J by 3 bases, and 12 bases separated the two germline ends. The CDR3 contains 15 residues. The CDR3 region has the DNA TGTGCCAGCAGCCAAGTGGCGGGGGGGGACTATGGCTACACCTTC. It translates to CASSQVAGGDYGYTF.

This chain links TRBV7-9 with TRBJ1-1; 9 bases match TRBD1. V shed 1 base and J 10 bases; nucleotides not matched to a gene: 4. CDR3 size: 13 residues. In germline, CDR1 is SEHNR, CDR2 FQNEAQ (reference sequence). The CDR3 bases are TGTGCCAGCAGCTTAGGTCCGGGACAGGGAGCTTTCTTT. Translating it yields CASSLGPGQGAFF.

The genes are TRBV5-4 and TRBJ1-1; D is unresolved. The CDR3 extends over 14 amino acids. CDR1 and CDR2 (germline): SGHNT, YYREEE (reference sequence). V was clipped by 0 bases and J by 1 base, with 7 bases between them. The CDR3 loop is CASSLADSNTEAFF. CDR3 bases: TGTGCCAGCAGCTTGGCAGACTCGAACACTGAAGCTTTCTTT.

This clone occurred a few times. V usage is TRBV3-1 (or the pseudogene TRBV3-2) and J usage is TRBJ1-1; possibly TRBD1 for D (5 bases). This CDR3 has 14 amino acids. Trimming removed 5 bases from V and 1 base from J, with 11 bases in between. The germline V gene encodes CDR1 LGHDT and CDR2 YNNKEL (reference sequence). The CDR3 bases are TGTGCCAGCAGCGGGCGGGGGGAGAACACTGAAGCTTTCTTT. It is translated as CASSGRGENTEAFF.

V and J are TRBV15 and TRBJ2-1; 7 bases agree with TRBD2. The CDR3 sequence is 17 residues long. Losses at the gene ends were 3 bases for V and 5 bases for J; bases not matched to a gene: 13. CDR1 and CDR2 from the germline V gene are LNHNV and YYDKDF (reference sequence). Here the CDR3 DNA reads TGTGCCACCAGCAGCCAGCGGGGAGGGGAGGGAAACAATGAGCAGTTCTTC. Residues: CATSSQRGGEGNNEQFF.

The chain couples TRBV6-6 to TRBJ2-7, with 10 positions matching TRBD1. Germline CDR1 MNHNY, CDR2 SVGAGI (reference sequence). The V and J ends lost 4 bases and 3 bases, in that order; junction bases with no gene match: 6. CDR3 size: 15 residues. The CDR3 is CASSSLGTGDYEQYV. The CDR3, as DNA: TGTGCCAGCAGTTCCTTAGGGACAGGGGACTACGAGCAGTACGTC.

This chain links TRBV11-1 with TRBJ2-7, with D maybe TRBD1 (6 bases). The CDR3 contains 13 residues. V was trimmed by 1 base and J by 6 bases, leaving 10 bases between them. Germline CDR1 reads SGHAT; CDR2 reads FQDESV (reference sequence). The CDR3 DNA follows: TGTGCCAGCAGCTTAGGACAGGTCGGCGAGCAGTACGTC. Translating gives CASSLGQVGEQYV.

The chain couples TRBV19 to TRBJ1-1, with 11 bases matching TRBD1. Germline V gene sequence: CDR1 LNHDA, CDR2 SQIVND (reference sequence). The CDR3 has 15 residues. J was trimmed by 2 bases and V by 6 bases; bases with no gene match: 5. The CDR3 reads CASSPWTGGNTEAFF. The CDR3 DNA is TGTGCCAGTAGCCCTTGGACAGGGGGCAACACTGAAGCTTTCTTT.

The rearrangement joins TRBV3-1 (or the pseudogene TRBV3-2) to TRBJ2-7, with a tentative D call TRBD2 (6 bases). This CDR3 spans 13 amino acids. Per the germline V gene, CDR1 is LGHDT and CDR2 is YNNKEL (reference sequence). The V and J ends lost 4 bases and 3 bases respectively, with 10 bases between them. The CDR3 DNA follows: TGTGCCAGCAGCCCCCGGGAGAACTACGAGCAGTACTTC. Translating it yields CASSPRENYEQYF.

This clone was recorded once. CDR3 DNA sequence: TGTGCCAGCAGCCAAGATGGGGTAGGGGAGGGCCGGTTCTTT. Translation: CASSQDGVGEGRFF. The genes are TRBV3-1 (or the pseudogene TRBV3-2) and TRBJ1-1; tentatively, D is TRBD1 (5 bases). Trimming shortened V by 0 bases and J by 14 bases, and 19 bases separated the two germline ends. Germline V lookup: CDR1 LGHDT, CDR2 YNNKEL (reference sequence). CDR3 length: 14 amino acids.

This CDR3 reads CATSRDDGRSGYTF. The CDR3, as DNA: TGTGCCACCAGCAGAGATGACGGCAGGTCTGGCTACACCTTC. The chain has TRBV15 and TRBJ1-2; D gene unclear. Between the trimmed V and J ends, which lost 0 bases and 7 bases, there was a span of 12 bases. Germline values: CDR1 LNHNV, CDR2 YYDKDF (reference sequence). The CDR3 totals 14 residues. Complete variable domain (other parts from reference TRBV15 and TRBJ1-2): DAMVIQNPRYQVTQFGKPVTLSCSQTLNHNVMYWYQQKSSQAPKLLFHYYDKDFNNEADTPDNFQSRRPNTSFCFLDIRSPGLGDTAMYLCATSRDDGRSGYTFGSGTRLTVV.

V gene TRBV19 combines with J gene TRBJ1-5, with TRBD1 matching 9 bases. The V gene's germline CDR1 is LNHDA and CDR2 SQIVND (reference sequence). J gave up 0 bases and V 4 bases, and 4 bases lay outside the gene matches. This CDR3 comprises 16 residues. CDR3 loop: CASSKGQGYSNQPQHF. In nucleotides, the CDR3 is TGTGCCAGTAGTAAGGGACAGGGATATAGCAATCAGCCCCAGCATTTT.

The chain has TRBV4-2 and TRBJ1-1; D not resolved. CDR3 length: 13 amino acids. Germline values: CDR1 LGHNA, CDR2 YNFKEQ. V lost 1 base, J lost 5 bases, and 8 bases lay in between. In DNA form, the CDR3 reads TGTGCCAGCAGCCAAGTTGGTGAGACTGAAGCTTTCTTT. It yields the protein CASSQVGETEAFF.

This clone showed up just once. This chain connects TRBV14 to TRBJ1-2; a possible D gene is TRBD1 (6 bases). This CDR3 is 15 amino acids long. V was shortened by 0 bases and J by 8 bases, with 16 bases between the two germline ends. Germline assignment: CDR1 SGHDN and CDR2 FVKESK. The CDR3 bases are TGTGCCAGCAGCCAAGATTGGTCGGACAGTAGGGGCTACACCTTC. Its translation: CASSQDWSDSRGYTF.

The genes are TRBV15 and TRBJ1-6, with a weak D call TRBD1 (6 bases). V was cut by 0 bases and J by 9 bases, with 15 bases left in between. The CDR3 is 16 amino acids. Germline lookup yields CDR1 LNHNV and CDR2 YYDKDF (reference sequence). The CDR3 coding sequence is TGTGCCACCAGCAGAGATCGGGGCAGGGGTAGTTCACCCCTCCACTTT. It translates to CATSRDRGRGSSPLHF.